This entry lists 28 T cell receptor beta chains sequenced from one sample in a study of tumor and adjacent non-tumor tissue in lung cancer. RNA was extracted from bulk tissue without any cell sorting. Three rounds of nested PCR, following a modified ARM-PCR protocol, produced the TCRbeta library. In TCRdb, the multiplex PCR reads were re-called with MiXCR into one record per CDR3 protein. This table has under 150,000 distinct CDR3 sequences, about 66% appearing once. What was sequenced was lung tumor tissue. The receptors come from a man aged 25 to 40 with non-small cell lung cancer.

This clonotype was counted only a few times. A much larger clone sits a single nucleotide away, making a read error possible. The V call is TRBV12-3 or TRBV12-4, the J call TRBJ1-4; 8 bases are a match to TRBD1. V was pared by 1 base and J by 8 bases, with 9 bases of the junction left unmatched. There are 16 residues in the CDR3. The CDR3 region is CASSLGTGSFGEKLFF. CDR3 bases: TGTGCCAGCAGTTTAGGGACAGGGAGCTTCGGCGAAAAACTGTTTTTT.

The rearrangement uses TRBV11-1 and TRBJ2-5; possible D gene TRBD1, 6 bases. The CDR3 totals 15 residues. Trimming pared 10 bases from V and 3 bases from J, leaving 21 bases between. The V gene's germline CDR1 is SGHAT and CDR2 FQDESV (reference sequence). The CDR3 is CANNLAMDRKETQYF. In DNA, the CDR3 is TGTGCCAACAACTTAGCGATGGACAGAAAAGAGACCCAGTACTTC.

In the case of this clonotype: One end of the junction is discordant with germline, which a read error may explain. The chain couples TRBV24-1 to TRBJ2-2, with 7 bases lining up with TRBD2. CDR1 and CDR2 from the germline V gene are KGHDR and SFDVKD. This CDR3 spans 17 amino acids. The CDR3 loop reads CVTRDSEGTKDTGELFF. For the CDR3, the DNA is TGTGTCACCAGAGATAGTGAGGGGACTAAGGACACCGGGGAGCTGTTTTTT.

Details on this clonotype: This may stem from a read error, because a much larger clone lies one nucleotide away. The rearrangement joins TRBV6-5 to TRBJ2-5, with D perhaps matching TRBD2 (6 bases). Germline V lookup: CDR1 MNHEY, CDR2 SVGAGI. The ends were cut back, 10 bases at V and 4 bases at J, with 16 bases in the middle. CDR3 size: 13 residues. The CDR3 region is CAITIVGGETQYF. CDR3 nucleotide sequence: TGTGCCATCACCATAGTGGGGGGAGAGACCCAGTACTTC.

This clonotype was observed a handful of times. The chain is built from TRBV6-5 and TRBJ1-3; no clear D. Germline V gives CDR1 MNHEY, CDR2 SVGAGI. V was cut by 6 bases and J by 0 bases, with 9 bases left in between. This CDR3 is built from 14 residues. CDR3 in amino acids: CASRSIISGNTIYF. The DNA for the CDR3 is TGTGCCAGCAGGTCAATTATCTCTGGAAACACCATATATTTT.

In this sample, this clonotype turned up once. The conserved phenylalanine or tryptophan normally closing the CDR3 is absent here, so this likely arose from a read error. The gene calls are TRBV12-3 or TRBV12-4 and TRBJ2-1; D is unresolved. The CDR3 covers 11 residues. Here the CDR3 DNA reads TGTGTCAGCAACAAGGGCCTCGAGCAGTTCTCC. It yields the protein CVSNKGLEQFS.

In the case of this clonotype: A clone one base away is much larger, so this may be a read error. This chain uses TRBV15 with TRBJ2-7; D may be TRBD1 (6 bases). V was trimmed by 3 bases and J by 3 bases, leaving 12 bases between them. Germline V gives CDR1 LNHNV, CDR2 YYDKDF (reference sequence). The CDR3 is 14 residues long. CDR3 sequence: CATSRADSLYEQYF. The DNA of the CDR3 is TGTGCCACCAGCAGGGCGGACAGCCTCTACGAGCAGTACTTC.

The chain employs TRBV6-2 or TRBV6-3 and TRBJ2-7, with 7 bases matching TRBD1. Germline V gives CDR1 MNHEY, CDR2 SVGEGT. Losses at the gene ends were 6 bases for V and 2 bases for J; bases not matched to a gene: 7. The CDR3 length is 14 residues. CDR3 protein: CASSFGQDAYEQYF. The CDR3 coding sequence is TGTGCCAGCAGCTTCGGACAGGACGCCTACGAGCAGTACTTC.

Notes on this clonotype: Possible read error: a much larger clone is one base away. The chain uses TRBV6-5 and TRBJ2-7, with D possibly TRBD2 on 5 matching bases. The germline CDR1 and CDR2 sequences are MNHEY and SVGAGI. The CDR3 runs 15 residues. CDR3 bases: TGTGCCATCAGTTACTCGAAGCCGGGGACCTACGAGCAGTACTTC. Its translation: CAISYSKPGTYEQYF.

There are many counts of this clonotype. This chain uses TRBV6-6 with TRBJ2-3, with 10 bases lining up with TRBD1. With 5 bases clipped from V and 3 bases from J, the junction kept 2 bases outside the gene matches. Germline CDR1 is MNHNY and CDR2 is SVGAGI (reference sequence). This CDR3 is 14 amino acids long. The chain's CDR3 is CASSMGQGTDTQYF. The CDR3 nucleotides read TGTGCCAGCAGTATGGGACAGGGGACAGATACGCAGTATTTT.

In this sample, this clonotype turned up many times. V is TRBV11-2 and J is TRBJ1-6; 7 nucleotides agree with TRBD1. Germline lookup yields CDR1 SGHAT and CDR2 FQNNGV. J gave up 7 bases and V 5 bases, and 8 bases lay outside the gene matches. The CDR3 is 15 residues long. The CDR3 bases are TGTGCCAGCAGCGCAACCGGGACAGAGAATTCACCCCTCCACTTT. Encoded protein: CASSATGTENSPLHF.

This clonotype was seen more than once but under ten times. Being one base from a much bigger clone, this may be a read error. V is TRBV29-1 and J is TRBJ2-1; D uncertain. V dropped 4 bases and J dropped 9 bases, with 13 bases sitting between them. CDR3 length: 12 residues. Germline V gene data show CDR1 as SQVTM and CDR2 as ANQGSEA. This CDR3 is CSVVRTSIEQFF. CDR3 DNA sequence: TGCAGCGTTGTGCGGACGAGCATTGAGCAGTTCTTC.

This chain uses TRBV10-2 with TRBJ2-1, with 9 bases matching TRBD2. Germline CDR1 and CDR2: WSHSY and SAAADI. J lost 2 bases, V lost 9 bases, and 11 bases had no gene match. The CDR3 totals 16 residues. This chain's CDR3 is CASRAGASGAYNEQFF. The CDR3 DNA sequence: TGCGCCAGTAGGGCCGGGGCTAGCGGGGCCTACAATGAGCAGTTCTTC.

The chain carries TRBV12-3 or TRBV12-4 and TRBJ2-5; D might be TRBD2 (6 bases). This CDR3 has 13 amino acids. V lost 7 bases to trimming and J lost 7 bases, with 16 bases between them. CDR3 sequence reads: CASTLGGEATQYF. The CDR3 DNA reads as TGTGCCAGCACCCTAGGAGGGGAGGCGACCCAGTACTTC.

This clonotype was observed a handful of times. This could be a read error, since a much larger clone is one nucleotide away. CDR3 amino acids: CNAAGGMNTEAFF. The CDR3, as DNA: TGCAATGCTGCGGGGGGCATGAACACTGAAGCTTTCTTT. This chain links TRBV20-1 with TRBJ1-1, with TRBD1 as a possible D gene (6 bases). The germline V gene encodes CDR1 DFQATT and CDR2 SNEGSKA (reference sequence). The CDR3 contains 13 residues.

As for this clonotype: One end of the junction does not line up with germline, which may come from a read error. The chain links TRBV29-1 to TRBJ1-2, with D perhaps matching TRBD1 (5 bases). The CDR3 sequence is 12 residues long. Per germline, CDR1 SQVTM and CDR2 ANQGSEA. CDR3 sequence (DNA): TGCATCGCTGCGCAGGGATACTATGGCTACACTTTC. Translating gives CIAAQGYYGYTF.

Comments on this clonotype: A much larger clone lies one base from this, so it may be a read error. This chain uses TRBV6-5 with TRBJ1-3; 7 bases fit TRBD1. Germline loops: CDR1 MNHEY, CDR2 SVGAGI. The CDR3 spans 14 residues. CDR3 amino acids: CASSPDRVGNIIYF. The CDR3 region has the DNA TGTGCCAGCAGTCCCGACAGGGTTGGAAACATCATATATTTT.

This clonotype turned up a few times. In this CDR3 the conserved last residue, phenylalanine or tryptophan, is missing, so a read error is likely. The chain combines TRBV20-1 with TRBJ1-2; TRBD1 is a possible D gene (6 bases). The germline V gene encodes CDR1 DFQATT and CDR2 SNEGSKA (reference sequence). V was shortened by 3 bases and J by 10 bases, with 15 bases between the two germline ends. The CDR3 has 12 residues. In DNA, the CDR3 is TGCAGTGCTAGGGAGGACAGCCTCTTCTACACCTAC. It translates to CSAREDSLFYTY.

Turning to this clonotype: Being one base from a much bigger clone, this may be a read error. V usage is TRBV7-9 and J usage is TRBJ1-1; D is possibly TRBD1 (5 bases). CDR1 and CDR2 (germline): SEHNR, FQNEAQ (reference sequence). Trimming removed 1 base from V and 3 bases from J, with 6 bases in between. This CDR3 is built from 13 residues. CDR3 bases: TGTGCCAGCAGCTTAGTACAGGACACTGAAGCTTTCTTT. As protein: CASSLVQDTEAFF.

With regard to this clonotype: The missing conserved phenylalanine or tryptophan at the end of this CDR3 makes a read error likely. The chain joins TRBV20-1 to TRBJ1-2; D not certain. Germline V CDR1 and CDR2: DFQATT, SNEGSKA (reference sequence). There are 11 residues in the CDR3. This CDR3 reads CGARGRTGYTI. The CDR3 DNA reads TGCGGTGCTAGAGGGAGGACGGGCTACACCATC.

The V gene is TRBV7-9, the J gene TRBJ1-1; TRBD1 matches at 9 bases. V trimming: 1 base; J trimming: 1 base; junction bases outside the gene matches: 1. Germline V gene lookup returns CDR1 SEHNR and CDR2 FQNEAQ (reference sequence). CDR3 length: 15 residues. The CDR3 DNA sequence: TGTGCCAGCAGCTTAGGGGACAGGGCGAACACTGAAGCTTTCTTT. It codes for CASSLGDRANTEAFF.

Comment on this clonotype: The junction and the germline gene differ at one end; a read error may be behind it. J is TRBJ2-5 and V is TRBV4-1; TRBD2 aligns across 11 bases. Germline-derived CDR1 and CDR2 are MGHRA and YSYEKL. The CDR3 runs to 18 residues. The CDR3 DNA sequence: TGCGCCAACAGCCAAGAAGGGGGGCTAGCGGGAGGTGCGGAGACCCAGTACTTC. This encodes CANSQEGGLAGGAETQYF.

Note on this clonotype: The DNA is omitted, as the CDR3 cannot be located on it reliably, and the CDR3 follows TCRdb's listing. The rearrangement uses TRBV11-2 and TRBJ1-2. The CDR3 is 18 amino acids long, termini counted. The germline V gene has CDR1 SGHAT and CDR2 FQNNGV. CDR3 residues: CASSFYICSARGGYGYTF.

For this clonotype: Relative to the germline gene, one junction end is altered; a read error may explain this. This rearrangement joins TRBV29-1 to TRBJ2-7; 9 bases fit TRBD2. Germline CDR1 SQVTM, CDR2 ANQGSEA. CDR3 size: 14 residues. This CDR3 is CSVTISGSLYEHYF. In DNA form, the CDR3 reads TGCAGCGTCACAATTAGCGGGAGCCTCTACGAGCACTACTTC.

This clonotype was seen repeatedly, ten times or more. V and J are TRBV12-3 or TRBV12-4 and TRBJ2-7, with 9 bases identical to TRBD1. The trim removed 7 bases at V and 4 bases at J, leaving 11 bases unmatched. This CDR3 region has 15 residues. Written as DNA, the CDR3 is TGTGCCAGCACCTCGGACAGGGGCCCCTCGTACGAGCAGTACTTC. Translated: CASTSDRGPSYEQYF.

As concerns this clonotype: A read error may produce the germline difference seen at one junction end. V and J are TRBV7-3 and TRBJ2-3; D possibly corresponds to TRBD1 (5 bases). Germline lookup yields CDR1 SGHTA and CDR2 FQGTGA. The length of the CDR3 is 14 residues. The CDR3 reads CASSLNTVTGTQYF. The DNA of the CDR3 is TGTGCCAGCAGCTTAAATACAGTCACAGGTACGCAGTATTTT.

This clonotype was picked up many times. The chain uses TRBV12-3 or TRBV12-4 and TRBJ2-2, with a weak D call TRBD2 (6 bases). This CDR3 is built from 15 residues. V lost 0 bases, J lost 2 bases, and 7 bases lay in between. The chain's CDR3 is CASSLAGGNTGELFF. The CDR3, as DNA: TGTGCCAGCAGTTTAGCGGGGGGAAACACCGGGGAGCTGTTTTTT.

With respect to this clonotype: Given a much more abundant clone one base away, this may be a read error. The chain couples TRBV12-3 or TRBV12-4 to TRBJ2-7; 9 bases align to TRBD2. After removal of 7 bases from V and 7 bases from J, the junction contained 11 bases not matched to a gene. This CDR3 spans 14 amino acids. The CDR3 loop reads CASKRVTAGGEQYF. For the CDR3, the DNA is TGTGCCAGCAAAAGGGTCACGGCGGGAGGGGAGCAGTACTTC.